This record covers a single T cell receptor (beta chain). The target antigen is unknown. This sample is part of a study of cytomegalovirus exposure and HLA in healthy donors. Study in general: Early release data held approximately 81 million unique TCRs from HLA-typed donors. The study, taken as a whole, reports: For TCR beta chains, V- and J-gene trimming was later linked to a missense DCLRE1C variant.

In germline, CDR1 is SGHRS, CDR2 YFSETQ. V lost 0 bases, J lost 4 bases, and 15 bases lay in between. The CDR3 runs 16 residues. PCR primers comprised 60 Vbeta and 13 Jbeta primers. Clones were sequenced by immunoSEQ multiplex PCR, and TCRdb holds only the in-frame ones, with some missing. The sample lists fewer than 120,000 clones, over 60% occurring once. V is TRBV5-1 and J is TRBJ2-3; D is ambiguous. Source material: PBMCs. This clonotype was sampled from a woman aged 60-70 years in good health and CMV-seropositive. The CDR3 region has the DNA TGCGCCAGCAGCTTGGCTACTGTGTCCGTCGCAGATACGCAGTATTTT. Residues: CASSLATVSVADTQYF.